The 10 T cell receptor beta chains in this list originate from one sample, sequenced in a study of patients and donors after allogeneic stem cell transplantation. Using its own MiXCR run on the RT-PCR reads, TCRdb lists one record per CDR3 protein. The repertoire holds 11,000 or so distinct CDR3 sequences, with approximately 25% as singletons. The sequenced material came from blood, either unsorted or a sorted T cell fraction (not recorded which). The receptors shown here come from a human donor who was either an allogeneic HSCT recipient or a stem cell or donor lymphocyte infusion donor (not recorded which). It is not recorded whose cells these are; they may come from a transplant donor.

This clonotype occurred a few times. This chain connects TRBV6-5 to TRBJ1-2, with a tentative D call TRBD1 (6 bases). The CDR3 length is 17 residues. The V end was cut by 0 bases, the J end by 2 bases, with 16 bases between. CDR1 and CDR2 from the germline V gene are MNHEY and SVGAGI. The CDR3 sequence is CASSYSETRGLNYGYTF. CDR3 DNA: TGTGCCAGCAGTTACTCGGAAACACGGGGGCTAAACTATGGCTACACCTTC.

This CDR3 is CASSQVQGGDQPQYF. The CDR3 nucleotides read TGCGCCAGCAGCCAGGTACAGGGGGGCGATCAGCCCCAGTATTTT. The V gene is TRBV4-3, the J gene TRBJ1-5; TRBD1 aligns across 8 bases. The end of the DNA fits TRBJ2-3 better, so the J call may be wrong. Germline V gene data show CDR1 as LGHNA and CDR2 as YSLEER. The CDR3 covers 15 residues.

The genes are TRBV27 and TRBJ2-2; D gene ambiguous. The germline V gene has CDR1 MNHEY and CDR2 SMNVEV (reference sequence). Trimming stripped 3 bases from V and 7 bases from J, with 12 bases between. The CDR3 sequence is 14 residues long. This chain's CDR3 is CASSLLGSGGELFF. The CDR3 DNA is TGTGCCAGCAGTTTGCTAGGGTCCGGCGGGGAGCTGTTTTTT.

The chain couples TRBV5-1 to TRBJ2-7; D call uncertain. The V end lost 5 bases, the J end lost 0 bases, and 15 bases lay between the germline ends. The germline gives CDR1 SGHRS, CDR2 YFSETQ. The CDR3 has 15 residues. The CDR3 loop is CASRGGTLSSYEQYF. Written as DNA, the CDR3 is TGCGCCAGCAGAGGCGGAACGCTGAGCTCCTACGAGCAGTACTTC.

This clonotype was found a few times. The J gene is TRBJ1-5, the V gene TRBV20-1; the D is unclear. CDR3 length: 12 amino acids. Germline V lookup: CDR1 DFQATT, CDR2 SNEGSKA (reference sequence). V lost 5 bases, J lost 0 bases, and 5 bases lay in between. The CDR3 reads CSADYSNQPQHF. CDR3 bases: TGCAGTGCTGATTATAGCAATCAGCCCCAGCATTTT.

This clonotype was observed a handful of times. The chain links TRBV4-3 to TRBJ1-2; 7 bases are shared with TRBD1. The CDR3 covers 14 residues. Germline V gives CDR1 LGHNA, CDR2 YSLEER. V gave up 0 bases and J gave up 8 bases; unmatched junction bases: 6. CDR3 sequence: CASSQDTTGQGYTF. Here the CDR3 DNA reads TGCGCCAGCAGCCAAGACACGACAGGGCAAGGCTACACCTTC.

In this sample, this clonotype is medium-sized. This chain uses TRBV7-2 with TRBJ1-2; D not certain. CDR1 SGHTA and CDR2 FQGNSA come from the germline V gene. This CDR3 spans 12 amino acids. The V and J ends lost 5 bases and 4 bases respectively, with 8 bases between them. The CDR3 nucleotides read TGTGCCAGCAGCGTCTCCGGCTATGGCTACACCTTC. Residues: CASSVSGYGYTF.

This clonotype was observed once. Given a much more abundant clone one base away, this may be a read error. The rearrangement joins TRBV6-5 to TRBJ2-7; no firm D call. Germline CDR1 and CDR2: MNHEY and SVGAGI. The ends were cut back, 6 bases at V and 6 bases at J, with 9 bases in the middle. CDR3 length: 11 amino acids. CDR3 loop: CASSSMSEQYF. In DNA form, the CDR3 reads TGTGCCAGCAGCAGCATGAGCGAGCAGTACTTC.

The chain's CDR3 is CSAFPLRGRIHEQYF. The CDR3 nucleotides are TGCAGTGCTTTTCCCTTGAGGGGGAGGATCCACGAGCAGTACTTC. The chain couples TRBV20-1 to TRBJ2-7; tentatively, D is TRBD1 or TRBD2 (6 bases each). There are 15 residues in the CDR3. The germline CDR1 and CDR2 sequences are DFQATT and SNEGSKA (reference sequence). V lost 5 bases and J 5 bases, leaving 22 bases between the germline ends.

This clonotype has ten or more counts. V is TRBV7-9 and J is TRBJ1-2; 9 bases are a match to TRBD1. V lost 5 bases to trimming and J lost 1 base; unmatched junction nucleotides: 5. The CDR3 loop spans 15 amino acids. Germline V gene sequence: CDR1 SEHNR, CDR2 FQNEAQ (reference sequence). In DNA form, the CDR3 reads TGTGCCAGCAGCACGCCGGGACAGGGTAACTATGGCTACACCTTC. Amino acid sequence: CASSTPGQGNYGYTF.